These 15 T cell receptor beta chains originate from one sample sequenced in a study of lymphopenia after photon versus proton radiotherapy. Profiling relied on immunoSEQ multiplex PCR, and the TCRdb table lists in-frame clones only, not all of them. The data show fewer than 70,000 clones, with about 87% seen just once and roughly a tenth held by the top ten. Source: peripheral blood, taken from a patient treated with proton-based radiotherapy. Receptors were obtained from a man older than 75 with esophageal cancer.

The rearrangement links TRBV6-5 to TRBJ1-2; TRBD1 matches at 9 bases. The germline V gene encodes CDR1 MNHEY and CDR2 SVGAGI. Trimming took 6 bases from V and 8 from J; bases not matched to a gene: 7. This CDR3 has 13 residues. The CDR3 reads CASRKTGGGGYTF. CDR3 nucleotides: TGTGCCAGCAGAAAAACAGGGGGCGGAGGCTACACCTTC.

The J gene is TRBJ2-1, the V gene TRBV4-1; 10 bases are a match to TRBD2. Germline CDR1 MGHRA, CDR2 YSYEKL. The CDR3 is 14 residues long. V gave up 6 bases and J gave up 6 bases; unmatched junction bases: 5. DNA of the CDR3: TGCGCCAGCAGGCACCTAGCGGGGGCCAATGAGCAGTTCTTC. Amino acids: CASRHLAGANEQFF.

The chain combines TRBV4-3 with TRBJ1-4, with 9 bases matching TRBD1. V was clipped by 2 bases and J by 6 bases; unmatched bases: 4. Germline V lookup: CDR1 LGHNA, CDR2 YSLEER. This CDR3 is built from 15 residues. CDR3 nucleotides: TGCGCCAGCAGCCAAAAAAGACAGGGGGATGAAAAACTGTTTTTT. Translation gives CASSQKRQGDEKLFF.

This sequence joins TRBV7-2 and TRBJ2-3; 11 bases are a match to TRBD2. Per the germline V gene, CDR1 is SGHTA and CDR2 is FQGNSA. The CDR3 is 16 amino acids. The V and J ends lost 2 bases and 4 bases, in that order; junction bases with no gene match: 5. CDR3 nucleotide sequence: TGTGCCAGCAGCTTACGACTAGCGGGATGGGCAGATACGCAGTATTTT. This codes for CASSLRLAGWADTQYF.

The chain carries TRBV7-2 and TRBJ1-6; D might be TRBD1 (6 bases). This CDR3 is 13 amino acids long. Trimming shortened V by 2 bases and J by 8 bases, and 7 bases separated the two germline ends. CDR1 and CDR2 from the germline V gene are SGHTA and FQGNSA. CDR3 sequence reads: CASSLRQDSPLHF. The CDR3, as DNA: TGTGCCAGCAGCTTAAGACAGGATTCACCCCTCCACTTT. The full variable domain, rest sourced from reference TRBV7-2 and TRBJ1-6, is GAGVSQSPSNKVTEKGKDVELRCDPISGHTALYWYRQSLGQGLEFLIYFQGNSAPDKSGLPSDRFSAERTGGSVSTLTIQRTQQEDSAVYLCASSLRQDSPLHFGNGTRLTVT.

The genes are TRBV2 and TRBJ2-5; the match to TRBD2 covers 7 bases. The junction had 8 bases not matched to a gene; V was cut back by 3 bases and J by 4 bases. In germline, CDR1 is SNHLY, CDR2 FYNNEI. This CDR3 region has 15 residues. CDR3 sequence: CASSETGGDVETQYF. The CDR3 DNA reads as TGTGCCAGCAGTGAGACGGGAGGAGACGTAGAGACCCAGTACTTC.

The chain recombines TRBV5-1 with TRBJ2-5, with TRBD2 as a possible D gene (5 bases). CDR3 size: 11 residues. With 6 bases removed from V and 5 bases from J, the gap between germline ends came to 8 bases. The V gene's germline CDR1 is SGHRS and CDR2 YFSETQ. As DNA, the CDR3 is TGCGCCAGCACGAGAGGGGAGACCCAGTACTTC. Amino acid sequence: CASTRGETQYF.

This rearrangement joins TRBV6-6 to TRBJ1-1; no clear D gene. Per germline, CDR1 MNHNY and CDR2 SVGAGI (reference sequence). CDR3 length equals 12 residues. The ends were cut back, 2 bases at V and 5 bases at J, with 6 bases in the middle. The CDR3 sequence: CASSYPSTEAFF. The CDR3 DNA follows: TGTGCCAGCAGTTACCCCTCGACTGAAGCTTTCTTT.

CDR3 bases: TGTGCCAGCAGCTTAGCGTGGGACAGTACCTACAATGAGCAGTTCTTC. Protein product: CASSLAWDSTYNEQFF. The J gene is TRBJ2-1, the V gene TRBV7-2; 7 positions agree with TRBD1. This CDR3 has 16 residues. CDR1 and CDR2 (germline): SGHTA, FQGNSA. J gave up 2 bases and V 0 bases, and 4 bases lay outside the gene matches.

This CDR3 reads CASSGRTGGAVNTEAFF. CDR3 DNA sequence: TGTGCCAGCAGTGGCCGGACAGGGGGGGCGGTGAACACTGAAGCTTTCTTT. The chain uses TRBV2 and TRBJ1-1, with TRBD1 matching 10 bases. CDR3 length: 17 amino acids. V lost 4 bases and J lost 0; bases outside the gene matches: 8. Germline V CDR1 and CDR2: SNHLY, FYNNEI.

This clone was detected only once. The V call is TRBV7-9, the J call TRBJ2-7; TRBD1 or TRBD2 may be the D gene (5 bases each). The CDR3 is made up of 13 amino acids. V gave up 4 bases and J gave up 6 bases, with 13 bases separating them. The V gene's germline CDR1 is SEHNR and CDR2 FQNEAQ (reference sequence). CDR3 loop: CASSSPPGGEQYF. The CDR3 coding sequence is TGTGCCAGCAGCTCACCTCCTGGGGGCGAGCAGTACTTC. The full variable domain, in which reference TRBV7-9 and TRBJ2-7 provide the parts outside the CDR3, is DTGVSQNPRHKITKRGQNVTFRCDPISEHNRLYWYRQTLGQGPEFLTYFQNEAQLEKSRLLSDRFSAERPKGSFSTLEIQRTEQGDSAMYLCASSSPPGGEQYFGPGTRLTVT.

This clone showed up just a few times. The V and J genes are TRBV15 and TRBJ1-5; no clear D. The germline CDR1 and CDR2 sequences are LNHNV and YYDKDF (reference sequence). CDR3 length: 13 residues. The V and J ends lost 0 bases and 7 bases respectively, with 7 bases between them. The CDR3 nucleotides read TGTGCCACCAGCAGAGATCTGGGGCAGCCCCAGCATTTT. This sequence encodes CATSRDLGQPQHF.

This chain links TRBV18 with TRBJ1-1; unclear D gene. Germline CDR1 is KGHSH and CDR2 is LQKENI. This CDR3 is 13 amino acids long. The V end was cut by 3 bases, the J end by 4 bases, with 9 bases between. The CDR3, as DNA: TGTGCCAGCTCACCGACCCGGGCCACTGAAGCTTTCTTT. Residues: CASSPTRATEAFF.

This sequence joins TRBV6-1 and TRBJ2-1, with 7 bases matching TRBD2. CDR1 MNHNS and CDR2 SASEGT come from the germline V gene. V gave up 2 bases and J gave up 7 bases; unmatched junction bases: 17. This CDR3 is built from 18 residues. CDR3 loop: CASSELPSGPTIPNEQFF. DNA for the CDR3: TGTGCCAGCAGTGAATTGCCTAGCGGTCCAACCATACCTAATGAGCAGTTCTTC.

The V call is TRBV5-1, the J call TRBJ2-3, with D unresolved. Trimming took 1 base from V and 0 from J, leaving 9 bases between them. Germline CDR1 reads SGHRS; CDR2 reads YFSETQ. The CDR3 runs 15 residues. CDR3 sequence: CASSLTDPSTDTQYF. DNA of the CDR3: TGCGCCAGCAGCTTGACAGACCCTAGCACAGATACGCAGTATTTT.